This T cell receptor (beta chain) was documented in a study of cytomegalovirus exposure and HLA in healthy donors. Study-level results: Later work showed greater clonal expansion in HLA-associated TCR beta chains than in equally common others.

Germline V lookup: CDR1 SGHTA, CDR2 FQGNSA. This CDR3 spans 15 amino acids. V lost 5 bases and J lost 2; bases outside the gene matches: 5. PCR amplification relied on 60 Vbeta primers (plus 13 Jbeta primers). Produced via immunoSEQ multiplex PCR; TCRdb's table is partial and in-frame only. The profile shows about 59,000 clones, over 70% of them singletons. Note on this clone: The antigen remains undetermined.

This clonotype originated in a woman aged 40 to 50 in good health and CMV-seronegative. The sample consisted of PBMCs. This chain joins TRBV7-2 and TRBJ1-2; 10 bases are a match to TRBD1. CDR3 region: CASSPTDRGNYGYTF. CDR3 sequence (DNA): TGTGCCAGCAGCCCAACGGACAGGGGGAACTATGGCTACACCTTC.